This section outlines one TCR beta chain sequence together with its context. Its antigen is currently unknown. Sequenced by immunoSEQ multiplex PCR; TCRdb stores in-frame clones only, minus some. The sample carries fewer than 20,000 clones, approximately 74% recorded once. These data originate in a study of OX40 agonist ivuxolimab in advanced cancers. Whole-study context: Clinicians treated patients with ivuxolimab, an agonistic anti-OX40 (CD134) antibody. Subjects had a mean age of approximately 60 years, with a range of 23 to 79; just over 80% were male. Study-level results: In general, CD8+ T cells held more expanded clones than CD4+ did, on average. It was not determined which antigens were specifically recognized by the peripheral T cells that had undergone clonal expansion.

This TCR was recovered from an adult with an advanced solid tumor such as melanoma, head and neck, liver or kidney cancer. This specimen consisted of CD4+ or CD8+ T cells sorted from blood, obtained in a trial of the OX40 agonist ivuxolimab.

The CDR3 nucleotides read TGCAGCGTTGTCTGGCGGGGCACGAACACCGGGGAGCTGTTTTTT. Its translation is CSVVWRGTNTGELFF. This chain uses TRBV29-1 with TRBJ2-2, with D tentatively TRBD2 (6 bases). The CDR3 extends over 15 amino acids. Germline assignment: CDR1 SQVTM and CDR2 ANQGSEA. Deletions cut 4 bases from V and 0 bases from J, with 12 bases between.